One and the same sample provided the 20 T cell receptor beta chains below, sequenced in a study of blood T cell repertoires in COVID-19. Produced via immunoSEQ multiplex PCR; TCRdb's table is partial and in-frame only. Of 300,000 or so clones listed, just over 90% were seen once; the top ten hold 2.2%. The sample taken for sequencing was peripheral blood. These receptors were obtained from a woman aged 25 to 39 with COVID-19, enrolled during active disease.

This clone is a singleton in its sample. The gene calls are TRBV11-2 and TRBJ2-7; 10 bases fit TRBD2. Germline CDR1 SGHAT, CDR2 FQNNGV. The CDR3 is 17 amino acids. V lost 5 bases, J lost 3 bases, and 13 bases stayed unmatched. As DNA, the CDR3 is TGTGCCAGCAGCCACGACGGACGGACTAGCGGTAACTACGAGCAGTACTTC. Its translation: CASSHDGRTSGNYEQYF.

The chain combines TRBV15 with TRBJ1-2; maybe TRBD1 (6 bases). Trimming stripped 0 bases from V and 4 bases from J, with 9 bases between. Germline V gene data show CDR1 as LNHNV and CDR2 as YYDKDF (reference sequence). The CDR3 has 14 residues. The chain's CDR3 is CATSRDGTIYGYTF. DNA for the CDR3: TGTGCCACCAGCAGAGATGGGACAATCTATGGCTACACCTTC.

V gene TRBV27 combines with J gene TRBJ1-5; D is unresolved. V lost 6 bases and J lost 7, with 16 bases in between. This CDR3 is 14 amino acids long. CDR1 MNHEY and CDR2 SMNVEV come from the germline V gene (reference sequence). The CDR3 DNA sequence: TGTGCCAGCAGCCCTCGGAGGGCGAGCCAGCCCCAGCATTTT. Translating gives CASSPRRASQPQHF.

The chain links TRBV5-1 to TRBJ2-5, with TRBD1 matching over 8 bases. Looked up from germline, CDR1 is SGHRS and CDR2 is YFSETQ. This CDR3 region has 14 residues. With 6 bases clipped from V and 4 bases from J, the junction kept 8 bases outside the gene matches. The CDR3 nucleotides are TGCGCCAGCATGATGGTACAGGGGGGAGAGACCCAGTACTTC. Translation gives CASMMVQGGETQYF.

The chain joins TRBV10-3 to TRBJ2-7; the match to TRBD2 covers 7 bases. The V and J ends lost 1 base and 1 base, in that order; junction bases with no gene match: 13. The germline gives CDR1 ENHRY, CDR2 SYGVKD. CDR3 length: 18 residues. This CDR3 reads CAISEWSNSAGDSYEQYF. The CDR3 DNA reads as TGTGCCATCAGTGAGTGGAGTAACTCTGCGGGAGATTCCTACGAGCAGTACTTC.

DNA of the CDR3: TGTGCCAGCAGCTTTGACAGGGGTGCTGGCGAGCAGTACTTC. This sequence encodes CASSFDRGAGEQYF. This rearrangement joins TRBV6-5 to TRBJ2-7; 8 positions match TRBD1. Germline trimming cut 6 bases from V and 6 bases from J; bases unmatched to any gene: 10. This CDR3 is built from 14 residues. The germline gives CDR1 MNHEY, CDR2 SVGAGI.

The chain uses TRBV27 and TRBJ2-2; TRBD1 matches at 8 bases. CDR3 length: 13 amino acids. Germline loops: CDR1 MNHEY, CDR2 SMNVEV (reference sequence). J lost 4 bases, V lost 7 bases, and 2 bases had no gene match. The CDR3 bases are TGTGCCAGCAATACAGGGGGCACCGGGGAGCTGTTTTTT. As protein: CASNTGGTGELFF.

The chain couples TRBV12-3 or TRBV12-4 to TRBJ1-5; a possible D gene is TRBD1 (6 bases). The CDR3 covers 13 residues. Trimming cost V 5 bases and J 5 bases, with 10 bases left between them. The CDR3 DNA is TGTGCCAGCAGTAACAGGGATGATCAGCCCCAGCATTTT. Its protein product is CASSNRDDQPQHF.

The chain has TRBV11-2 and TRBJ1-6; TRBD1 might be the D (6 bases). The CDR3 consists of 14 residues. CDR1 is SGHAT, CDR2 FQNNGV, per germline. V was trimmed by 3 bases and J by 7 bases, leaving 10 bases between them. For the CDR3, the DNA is TGTGCCAGCAGCTTGGGACAAGTAAATTCACCCCTCCACTTT. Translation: CASSLGQVNSPLHF.

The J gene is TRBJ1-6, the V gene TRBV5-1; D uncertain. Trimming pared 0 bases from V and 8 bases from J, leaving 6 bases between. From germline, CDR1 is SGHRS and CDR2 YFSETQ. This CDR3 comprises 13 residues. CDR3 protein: CASSLAGYSPLHF. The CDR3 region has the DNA TGCGCCAGCAGCTTGGCCGGGTATTCACCCCTCCACTTT. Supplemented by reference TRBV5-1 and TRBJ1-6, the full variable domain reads KAGVTQTPRYLIKTRGQQVTLSCSPISGHRSVSWYQQTPGQGLQFLFEYFSETQRNKGNFPGRFSGRQFSNSRSEMNVSTLELGDSALYLCASSLAGYSPLHFGNGTRLTVT.

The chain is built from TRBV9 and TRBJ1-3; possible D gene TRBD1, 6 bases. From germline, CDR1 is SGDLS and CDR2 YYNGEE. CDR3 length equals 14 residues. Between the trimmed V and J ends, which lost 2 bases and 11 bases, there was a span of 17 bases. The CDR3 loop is CASSVGASRLPIYF. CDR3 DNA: TGTGCCAGCAGCGTGGGGGCCTCGAGGCTCCCCATATATTTT.

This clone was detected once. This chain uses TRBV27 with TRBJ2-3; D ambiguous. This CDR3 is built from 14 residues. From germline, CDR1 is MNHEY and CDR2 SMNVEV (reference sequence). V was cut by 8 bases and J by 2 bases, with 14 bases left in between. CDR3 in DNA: TGTGCCAGCTTCAGACTGTTTACCACAGATACGCAGTATTTT. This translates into CASFRLFTTDTQYF.

The CDR3 here is CASSHRGRREEQFF. Written as DNA, the CDR3 is TGTGCCAGCAGCCACCGGGGCCGGAGGGAGGAGCAGTTCTTC. This chain connects TRBV13 to TRBJ2-1; a possible D gene is TRBD2 (6 bases). The CDR3 extends over 14 amino acids. Trimming stripped 5 bases from V and 10 bases from J, with 18 bases between. CDR1 PRHDT and CDR2 FYEKMQ come from the germline V gene (reference sequence).

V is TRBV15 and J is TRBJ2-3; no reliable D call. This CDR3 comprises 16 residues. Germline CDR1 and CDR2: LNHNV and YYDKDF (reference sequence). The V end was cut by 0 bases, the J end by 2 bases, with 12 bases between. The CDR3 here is CATSRERNSFTDTQYF. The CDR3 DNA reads TGTGCCACCAGCAGAGAAAGAAACAGTTTCACAGATACGCAGTATTTT.

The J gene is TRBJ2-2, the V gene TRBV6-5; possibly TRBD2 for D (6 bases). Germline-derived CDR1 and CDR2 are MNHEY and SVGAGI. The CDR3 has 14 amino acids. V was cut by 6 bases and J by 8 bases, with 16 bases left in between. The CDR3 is CASRGDSLVGELFF. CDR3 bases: TGTGCCAGCAGAGGGGACTCCCTTGTGGGGGAGCTGTTTTTT.

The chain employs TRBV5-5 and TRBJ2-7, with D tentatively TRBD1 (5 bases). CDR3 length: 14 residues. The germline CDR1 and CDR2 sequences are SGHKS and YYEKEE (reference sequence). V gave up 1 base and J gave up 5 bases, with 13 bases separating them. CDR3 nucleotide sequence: TGTGCCAGCAGCTTGAGGACATCCCGGGACGAGCAGTACTTC. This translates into CASSLRTSRDEQYF. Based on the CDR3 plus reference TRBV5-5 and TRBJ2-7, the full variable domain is DAGVTQSPTHLIKTRGQQVTLRCSPISGHKSVSWYQQVLGQGPQFIFQYYEKEERGRGNFPDRFSARQFPNYSSELNVNALLLGDSALYLCASSLRTSRDEQYFGPGTRLTVT.

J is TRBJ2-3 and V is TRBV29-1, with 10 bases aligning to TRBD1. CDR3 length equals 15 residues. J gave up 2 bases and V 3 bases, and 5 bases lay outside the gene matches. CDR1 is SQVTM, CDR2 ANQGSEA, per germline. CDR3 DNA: TGCAGCGTTGACAGGGACAGGGGAGCCACAGATACGCAGTATTTT. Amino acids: CSVDRDRGATDTQYF.

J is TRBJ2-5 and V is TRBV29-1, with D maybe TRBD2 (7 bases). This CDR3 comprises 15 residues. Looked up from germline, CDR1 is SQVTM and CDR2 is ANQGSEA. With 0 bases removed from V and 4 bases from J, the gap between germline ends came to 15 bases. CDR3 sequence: CSVEDWEGGGETQYF. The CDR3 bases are TGCAGCGTTGAAGACTGGGAAGGGGGGGGAGAGACCCAGTACTTC.

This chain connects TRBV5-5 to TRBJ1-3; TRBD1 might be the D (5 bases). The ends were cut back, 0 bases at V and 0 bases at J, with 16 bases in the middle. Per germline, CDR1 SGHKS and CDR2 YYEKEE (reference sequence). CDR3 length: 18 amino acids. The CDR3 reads CASSLAPRGGSSGNTIYF. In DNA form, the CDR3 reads TGTGCCAGCAGCTTGGCGCCCCGGGGGGGATCCTCTGGAAACACCATATATTTT.

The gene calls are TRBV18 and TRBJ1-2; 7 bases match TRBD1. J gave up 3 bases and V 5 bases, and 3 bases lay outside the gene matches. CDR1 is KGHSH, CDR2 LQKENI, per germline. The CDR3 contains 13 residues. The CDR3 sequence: CASSTGADYGYTF. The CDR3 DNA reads TGTGCCAGCTCAACAGGGGCGGACTATGGCTACACCTTC.